One and the same sample provided the 30 T cell receptor beta chains below, sequenced in a study of cytomegalovirus exposure and HLA in healthy donors. PCR involved 60 Vbeta and 13 Jbeta primers. This table comes from immunoSEQ multiplex PCR, and its TCRdb copy is limited to in-frame clones, with some not included. The sample holds 180,000 or so clones, 80% seen once. Sample: PBMCs. These receptors all stem from a woman between 45 and 65 years old in good health and CMV-seropositive.

This chain connects TRBV7-3 to TRBJ2-3; weak D call: TRBD2 (5 bases). The CDR3 spans 14 residues. Germline lookup yields CDR1 SGHTA and CDR2 FQGTGA. Trimming stripped 2 bases from V and 6 bases from J, with 12 bases between. The CDR3 nucleotides are TGTGCCAGCAGCTTACCCGGACTCGACGATACGCAGTATTTT. It translates to CASSLPGLDDTQYF.

The V call is TRBV7-2, the J call TRBJ2-1; no firm D call. The CDR3 sequence is 14 residues long. V shed 2 bases and J shed 4 bases, with 9 bases lying between them. Germline V gene data show CDR1 as SGHTA and CDR2 as FQGNSA. As DNA, the CDR3 is TGTGCCAGCAGCTTAAAAACGCAGTACAATGAGCAGTTCTTC. Its translation: CASSLKTQYNEQFF.

V is TRBV6-5 and J is TRBJ2-7, with D tentatively TRBD1 (5 bases). This CDR3 region has 15 residues. V was shortened by 6 bases and J by 0 bases, with 15 bases between the two germline ends. Germline V gives CDR1 MNHEY, CDR2 SVGAGI. CDR3: CASRGVRRSSYEQYF. The CDR3 nucleotides read TGTGCCAGCAGAGGGGTGCGTCGGAGCTCCTACGAGCAGTACTTC.

In the case of this clone: At one of its ends the junction is not consistent with the germline gene, which may arise from a read error. The sample carries other DNA sequences with the same CDR3. The V call is TRBV6-1, the J call TRBJ2-3; 10 nucleotides agree with TRBD1. The CDR3 has 16 amino acids. Germline values: CDR1 MNHNS, CDR2 SASEGT. The CDR3 protein is CASTEVTGGSPDTQYF. The CDR3 DNA reads TGTGCCAGCACTGAAGTGACAGGGGGCAGTCCAGATACGCAGTATTTT.

The chain joins TRBV19 to TRBJ1-1; D is ambiguous. The V and J ends lost 7 bases and 5 bases respectively, with 8 bases between them. The CDR3 is made up of 11 amino acids. The germline V gene has CDR1 LNHDA and CDR2 SQIVND (reference sequence). This chain's CDR3 is CASTSPTEAFF. In DNA, the CDR3 is TGTGCCAGTACTTCCCCGACTGAAGCTTTCTTT.

V gene TRBV9 combines with J gene TRBJ1-1, with D perhaps matching TRBD1 (6 bases). CDR1 and CDR2 (germline): SGDLS, YYNGEE. The CDR3 is 15 amino acids. V was shortened by 0 bases and J by 7 bases, with 16 bases between the two germline ends. The CDR3, as DNA: TGTGCCAGCAGCGTAGTAAAGGGGGTTAACTATGAAGCTTTCTTT. This translates into CASSVVKGVNYEAFF.

This sequence joins TRBV5-1 and TRBJ2-4; 16 nucleotides match TRBD2. CDR1 SGHRS and CDR2 YFSETQ come from the germline V gene. The CDR3 has 15 residues. J was trimmed by 7 bases and V by 4 bases; bases with no gene match: 2. The CDR3 nucleotides are TGCGCCAGCAGCCCGGGACTAGCGGGGGGGAACATTCAGTACTTC. This sequence encodes CASSPGLAGGNIQYF.

V gene TRBV19 combines with J gene TRBJ1-5; 9 nucleotides line up with TRBD1. V lost 5 bases and J lost 0; bases outside the gene matches: 11. This CDR3 region has 18 residues. CDR1 is LNHDA, CDR2 SQIVND, per germline (reference sequence). This CDR3 is CASSRERGQGYSNQPQHF. CDR3 sequence (DNA): TGTGCCAGTAGTCGAGAAAGGGGACAGGGTTATAGCAATCAGCCCCAGCATTTT.

The gene calls are TRBV5-1 and TRBJ2-1; possible D gene TRBD2, 5 bases. Trimming stripped 2 bases from V and 4 bases from J, with 13 bases between. Per the germline V gene, CDR1 is SGHRS and CDR2 is YFSETQ. The CDR3 has 15 residues. CDR3 sequence: CASSFGEMTYNEQFF. The CDR3, as DNA: TGCGCCAGCAGCTTCGGGGAGATGACGTACAATGAGCAGTTCTTC.

The CDR3 sequence: CASSFGTHYYEQYF. DNA of the CDR3: TGTGCCAGCAGTTTCGGAACGCACTATTACGAGCAGTACTTC. The chain couples TRBV27 to TRBJ2-7; D not resolved. The V gene lost 3 bases and the J gene lost 4 bases, with 13 bases spanning the gap. The CDR3 sequence is 14 residues long. From germline, CDR1 is MNHEY and CDR2 SMNVEV (reference sequence).

The V and J genes are TRBV6-5 and TRBJ2-2; TRBD1 aligns across 7 bases. The CDR3 is 13 residues long. V was pared by 6 bases and J by 5 bases, with 3 bases of the junction left unmatched. Germline lookup yields CDR1 MNHEY and CDR2 SVGAGI. The CDR3 sequence is CASSLQGTGELFF. In nucleotides, the CDR3 is TGTGCCAGCAGCTTACAGGGGACCGGGGAGCTGTTTTTT.

The chain joins TRBV25-1 to TRBJ1-2; tentatively, D is TRBD1 (5 bases). V was pared by 1 base and J by 8 bases, with 17 bases between. The CDR3 runs 15 residues. Per the germline V gene, CDR1 is MGHDK and CDR2 is SYGVNS. Written as DNA, the CDR3 is TGTGCCAGCAGTGAATGGGGGGTAAGGATAAGCGGCTACACCTTC. Encoded protein: CASSEWGVRISGYTF.

CDR3 in DNA: TGCGCCAGCAGCCCAACAGGGGTTGTACGCGAGCAGTACTTC. This encodes CASSPTGVVREQYF. The V call is TRBV5-1, the J call TRBJ2-7, with 7 nucleotides matching TRBD1. The germline gives CDR1 SGHRS, CDR2 YFSETQ. V shed 4 bases and J 6 bases; nucleotides not matched to a gene: 10. CDR3 length equals 14 residues.

The V and J genes are TRBV9 and TRBJ2-3; 9 nucleotides line up with TRBD2. CDR1 and CDR2 from the germline V gene are SGDLS and YYNGEE. J was trimmed by 3 bases and V by 0 bases; bases with no gene match: 5. This CDR3 spans 16 amino acids. CDR3 sequence (DNA): TGTGCCAGCAGCGTAGAGGGCGGGAGGGGGACAGATACGCAGTATTTT. It yields the protein CASSVEGGRGTDTQYF.

This clone was detected a few times. Written as DNA, the CDR3 is TGCGCCAGCAGCCAAGACGGTTACACTGAAGCTTTCTTT. Translated, it gives CASSQDGYTEAFF. The genes are TRBV4-1 and TRBJ1-1, with unresolved D. V was pared by 0 bases and J by 3 bases, with 5 bases between. The CDR3 sequence is 13 residues long. Germline CDR1 is MGHRA and CDR2 is YSYEKL.

This chain links TRBV19 with TRBJ1-1; D is possibly TRBD1 (5 bases). The CDR3 is 14 amino acids. V lost 0 bases, J lost 5 bases, and 10 bases lay in between. Looked up from germline, CDR1 is LNHDA and CDR2 is SQIVND (reference sequence). CDR3 in amino acids: CASSIDQGWTEAFF. CDR3 nucleotides: TGTGCCAGTAGTATAGACCAGGGTTGGACTGAAGCTTTCTTT.

The rearrangement links TRBV9 to TRBJ2-1, with TRBD1 matching over 11 bases. This CDR3 region has 15 residues. V was clipped by 6 bases and J by 3 bases; unmatched bases: 5. Germline V CDR1 and CDR2: SGDLS, YYNGEE. CDR3 coding DNA: TGTGCCAGCAACGCCGGGACAGGGGGCTACAATGAGCAGTTCTTC. This encodes CASNAGTGGYNEQFF.

This clone was observed a few times. The chain joins TRBV11-2 to TRBJ1-6; possible D gene TRBD1, 5 bases. From germline, CDR1 is SGHAT and CDR2 FQNNGV. CDR3 size: 16 residues. Between the trimmed V and J ends, which lost 5 bases and 8 bases, there was a span of 19 bases. CDR3 loop: CASSPRSIDSHSPLHF. CDR3 nucleotide sequence: TGTGCCAGCAGCCCACGGTCCATTGACAGCCATTCACCCCTCCACTTT.

V and J are TRBV11-2 and TRBJ2-1; maybe TRBD2 (6 bases). The CDR3 is 18 residues long. V lost 3 bases to trimming and J lost 4 bases, with 22 bases between them. Germline CDR1 SGHAT, CDR2 FQNNGV. The CDR3 here is CASSFPPGGGNRYNEQFF. Written as DNA, the CDR3 is TGTGCCAGCAGCTTCCCCCCCGGTGGGGGGAACCGATACAATGAGCAGTTCTTC.

This chain links TRBV2 with TRBJ1-6; 9 nucleotides align to TRBD1. With 6 bases clipped from V and 10 bases from J, the junction kept 10 bases outside the gene matches. The germline CDR1 and CDR2 sequences are SNHLY and FYNNEI. CDR3 length: 15 residues. CDR3 residues: CASRRTGAKNSPLHF. In DNA form, the CDR3 reads TGTGCCAGCAGACGGACAGGGGCAAAAAACTCACCCCTCCACTTT. Supplemented by reference TRBV2 and TRBJ1-6, the full variable domain reads EPEVTQTPSHQVTQMGQEVILRCVPISNHLYFYWYRQILGQKVEFLVSFYNNEISEKSEIFDDQFSVERPDGSNFTLKIRSTKLEDSAMYFCASRRTGAKNSPLHFGNGTRLTVT.

The V gene is TRBV19, the J gene TRBJ2-1; D is perhaps TRBD2 (5 bases). V dropped 3 bases and J dropped 10 bases, with 25 bases sitting between them. Germline-derived CDR1 and CDR2 are LNHDA and SQIVND (reference sequence). This CDR3 is 17 amino acids long. Written as DNA, the CDR3 is TGTGCCAGTAGTATCCGATCGGCGGCGTGGGTCCGCGGGGAGCAGTTCTTC. This gives the protein CASSIRSAAWVRGEQFF. Based on the CDR3 plus reference TRBV19 and TRBJ2-1, the full variable domain is DGGITQSPKYLFRKEGQNVTLSCEQNLNHDAMYWYRQDPGQGLRLIYYSQIVNDFQKGDIAEGYSVSREKKESFPLTVTSAQKNPTAFYLCASSIRSAAWVRGEQFFGPGTRLTVL.

The V gene is TRBV6-5, the J gene TRBJ1-5; 7 bases line up with TRBD1. In germline, CDR1 is MNHEY, CDR2 SVGAGI. The CDR3 consists of 13 residues. V was pared by 6 bases and J by 3 bases, with 2 bases of the junction left unmatched. The CDR3 sequence is CASRTGYNQPQHF. The CDR3, as DNA: TGTGCCAGCAGGACAGGGTACAATCAGCCCCAGCATTTT.

The chain has TRBV29-1 and TRBJ2-2; TRBD2 aligns across 8 bases. Trimming took 7 bases from V and 4 from J; bases not matched to a gene: 8. CDR3 size: 14 residues. Germline V CDR1 and CDR2: SQVTM, ANQGSEA. In nucleotides, the CDR3 is TGCAGCGCTCTAGTAGCGGGGAGCACCGGGGAGCTGTTTTTT. It specifies CSALVAGSTGELFF.

The CDR3 bases are TGTGCCAGCACCCTAGCGGGGGGGCCGGAGACCCAGTACTTC. It yields the protein CASTLAGGPETQYF. V and J are TRBV5-4 and TRBJ2-5; 12 bases align to TRBD2. The CDR3 is 14 residues long. Germline CDR1 reads SGHNT; CDR2 reads YYREEE (reference sequence). With V trimmed by 6 bases and J by 5 bases, 5 bases remained unmatched. The entire variable domain, with the rest obtained from reference TRBV5-4 and TRBJ2-5, is as follows: ETGVTQSPTHLIKTRGQQVTLRCSSQSGHNTVSWYQQALGQGPQFIFQYYREEENGRGNFPPRFSGLQFPNYSSELNVNALELDDSALYLCASTLAGGPETQYFGPGTRLLVL.

V usage is TRBV19 and J usage is TRBJ2-3, with TRBD2 as a possible D gene (6 bases). The V end was cut by 7 bases, the J end by 1 base, with 15 bases between. The CDR3 is 15 residues long. Germline CDR1 is LNHDA and CDR2 is SQIVND (reference sequence). The CDR3 region is CASKQVGGGTDTQYF. In DNA, the CDR3 is TGTGCCAGTAAGCAGGTAGGAGGGGGCACAGATACGCAGTATTTT.

The chain uses TRBV27 and TRBJ2-1; the D gene is possibly TRBD2 (6 bases). The germline V and J ends were trimmed by 2 bases and 0 bases, with 8 bases remaining between them. This CDR3 is built from 15 residues. CDR1 is MNHEY and CDR2 is SMNVEV in the germline V gene (reference sequence). The CDR3 DNA follows: TGTGCCAGCAGTTTAGCGGGACCCTCCTACAATGAGCAGTTCTTC. Protein product: CASSLAGPSYNEQFF.

CDR3 in amino acids: CASSGLAGLTDTQYF. For the CDR3, the DNA is TGTGCCAGCAGCGGACTAGCGGGCCTCACAGATACGCAGTATTTT. The V call is TRBV6-1, the J call TRBJ2-3, with 11 bases matching TRBD2. Germline values: CDR1 MNHNS, CDR2 SASEGT. This CDR3 is built from 15 residues. Trimming cost V 6 bases and J 2 bases; bases outside gene matches: 4.

The genes are TRBV6-5 and TRBJ1-4; D is perhaps TRBD1 (5 bases). Germline V gene sequence: CDR1 MNHEY, CDR2 SVGAGI. Trimming pared 9 bases from V and 8 bases from J, leaving 13 bases between. The CDR3 sequence is 12 residues long. CDR3 region: CASRTGGEKLFF. In nucleotides, the CDR3 is TGTGCCAGTCGAACCGGGGGAGAAAAACTGTTTTTT.

The genes are TRBV5-1 and TRBJ1-2, with D perhaps TRBD1 (5 bases). The CDR3 extends over 15 amino acids. Looked up from germline, CDR1 is SGHRS and CDR2 is YFSETQ. The V end was cut by 1 base, the J end by 3 bases, with 13 bases between. The CDR3 sequence is CASSLTPGEDYGYTF. The CDR3 DNA is TGCGCCAGCAGCTTGACCCCGGGGGAGGACTATGGCTACACCTTC.

This chain connects TRBV4-1 to TRBJ1-2, with 8 positions matching TRBD1. The CDR3 extends over 13 amino acids. The V gene's germline CDR1 is MGHRA and CDR2 YSYEKL. Trimming removed 1 base from V and 8 bases from J; junction bases left unmatched: 3. This CDR3 is CASSQVGTGGYTF. The CDR3 region has the DNA TGCGCCAGCAGCCAAGTCGGGACAGGAGGCTACACCTTC.